Sequencing of this TCR beta chain was carried out in a study of blood T cell repertoires in COVID-19. The V segment lost 5 bases and the J segment 3 bases; nucleotides outside the gene matches: 7. The length of the CDR3 is 16 residues. Germline-derived CDR1 and CDR2 are SGHTA and FQGNSA. Libraries were prepared by immunoSEQ multiplex PCR; TCRdb keeps only in-frame clonotypes and omits some of them. The data show 200,000 to 250,000 clones, over 80% seen once. Sequenced sample: peripheral blood. The V gene is TRBV7-2, the J gene TRBJ1-2; 12 bases are shared with TRBD1. The clonotype was recovered from a man between 25 and 39 years old who had recovered from COVID-19. The CDR3 DNA reads as TGTGCCAGCAGCGTCACGGGACAGGGGGCCGACTATGGCTACACCTTC. This gives the protein CASSVTGQGADYGYTF.